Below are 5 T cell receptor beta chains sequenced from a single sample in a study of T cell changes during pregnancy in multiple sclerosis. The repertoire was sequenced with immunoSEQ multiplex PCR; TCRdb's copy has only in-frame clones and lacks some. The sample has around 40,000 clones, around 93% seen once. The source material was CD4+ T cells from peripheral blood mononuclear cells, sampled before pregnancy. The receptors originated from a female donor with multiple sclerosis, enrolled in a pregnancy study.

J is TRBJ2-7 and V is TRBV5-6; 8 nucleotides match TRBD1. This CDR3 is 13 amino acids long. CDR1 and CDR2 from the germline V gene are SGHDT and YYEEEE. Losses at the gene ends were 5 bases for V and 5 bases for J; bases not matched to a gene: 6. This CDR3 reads CASRRQGTHEQYF. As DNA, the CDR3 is TGTGCCAGCAGGCGACAGGGGACCCACGAGCAGTACTTC.

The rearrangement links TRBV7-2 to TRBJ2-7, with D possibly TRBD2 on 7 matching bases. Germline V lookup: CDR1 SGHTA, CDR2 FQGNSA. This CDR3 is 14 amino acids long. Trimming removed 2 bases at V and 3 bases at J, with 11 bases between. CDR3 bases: TGTGCCAGCAGCTTACGGGGGGCAGGCTACGAGCAGTACTTC. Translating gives CASSLRGAGYEQYF.

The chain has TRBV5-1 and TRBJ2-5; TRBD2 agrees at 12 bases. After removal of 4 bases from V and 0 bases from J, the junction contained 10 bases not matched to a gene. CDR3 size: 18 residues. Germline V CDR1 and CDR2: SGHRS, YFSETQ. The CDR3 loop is CASSPGLAGPNYQETQYF. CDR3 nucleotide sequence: TGCGCCAGCAGCCCCGGACTAGCGGGGCCCAATTACCAAGAGACCCAGTACTTC.

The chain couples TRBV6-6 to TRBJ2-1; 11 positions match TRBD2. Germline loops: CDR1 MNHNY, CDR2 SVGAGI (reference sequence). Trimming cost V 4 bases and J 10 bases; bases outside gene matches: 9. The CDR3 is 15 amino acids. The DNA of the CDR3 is TGTGCCAGCAGTTTTAGCGGGGGGGTGGCGTGGGAGCAGTTCTTC. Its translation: CASSFSGGVAWEQFF.

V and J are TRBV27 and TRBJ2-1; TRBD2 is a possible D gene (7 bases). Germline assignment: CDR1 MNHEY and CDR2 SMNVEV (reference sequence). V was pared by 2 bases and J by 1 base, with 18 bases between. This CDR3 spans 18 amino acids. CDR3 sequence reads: CASSLRGEGTKSYNEQFF. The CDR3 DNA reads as TGTGCCAGCAGTTTACGGGGGGAAGGGACAAAATCCTACAATGAGCAGTTCTTC.